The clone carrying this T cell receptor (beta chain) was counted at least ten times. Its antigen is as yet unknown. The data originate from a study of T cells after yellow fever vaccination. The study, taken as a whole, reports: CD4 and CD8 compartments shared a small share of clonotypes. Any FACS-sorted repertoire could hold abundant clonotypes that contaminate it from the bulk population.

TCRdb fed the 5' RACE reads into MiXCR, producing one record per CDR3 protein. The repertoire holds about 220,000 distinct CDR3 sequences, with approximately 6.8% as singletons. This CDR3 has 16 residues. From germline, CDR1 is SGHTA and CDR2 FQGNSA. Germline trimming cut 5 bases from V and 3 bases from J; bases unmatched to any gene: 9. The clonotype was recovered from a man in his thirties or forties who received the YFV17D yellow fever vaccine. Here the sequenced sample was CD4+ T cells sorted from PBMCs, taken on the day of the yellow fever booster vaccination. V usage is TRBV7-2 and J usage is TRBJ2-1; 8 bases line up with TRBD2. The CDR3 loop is CASSPGGLAVYNEQFF. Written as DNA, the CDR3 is TGTGCCAGCAGCCCGGGGGGGCTAGCGGTCTACAATGAGCAGTTCTTC.